This T cell receptor beta chain was obtained from a study of human T cells and chemical hapten exposure. Findings of the study overall: Donors in the study had alopecia, meaning their immune response may differ from healthy people's.

This clonotype showed up just a few times. As yet, its antigen is unknown. Time point given: patch test 3, about 24 weeks after DPC sensitization. Treatment reported: therapeutic diphenylcyclopropenone sensitization with weekly scalp DPC. Donors, patients with alopecia ranging from 18 to 70 years old and judged suitable for DPC, provided samples. For the library, individual cDNA molecules each received unique molecular identifiers. TCRdb ran MiXCR on the RACE reads and lists one entry per CDR3 protein. The sample holds about 84,000 distinct CDR3 sequences, roughly 10% seen once. CDR1 is KGHSH, CDR2 LQKENI, per germline. The CDR3 is 15 amino acids. V dropped 3 bases and J dropped 4; count of bases not matched to a gene: 4.

The chain links TRBV18 to TRBJ1-5; TRBD1 aligns across 9 bases. The material was whole blood, obtained in connection with sensitization to the hapten diphenylcyclopropenone (DPC). This receptor was identified in a woman in her forties or fifties with alopecia areata. Some clones in this sample may be carry-over from other donors' samples. The CDR3 DNA reads TGTGCCAGCTCACCTCGGACAGGGGAAAATCAGCCCCAGCATTTT. Protein product: CASSPRTGENQPQHF.